This passage covers 27 T cell receptor beta chains from one sample sequenced in a study of T cells in Graves' hyperthyroidism and ophthalmopathy. The source material, RNA transcripts, was used to amplify TCR beta CDR3 regions. Initially, a first-round RT-PCR of the TCR CDR3 employed the HTBI primer set. TCRdb processed the multiplex PCR reads anew with MiXCR; each CDR3 protein has one entry. Of 750,000 to 900,000 distinct CDR3 sequences in the sample, about 38% are singletons; the top ten hold 7% to 10%. The specimen was blood. These receptors came from a man younger than 35 with Graves' hyperthyroidism.

Concerning this clonotype itself: Relative to the germline gene, one junction end is altered; a read error may explain this. The rearrangement uses TRBV10-3 and TRBJ2-7; the D gene is possibly TRBD2 (6 bases). This CDR3 is built from 15 residues. Germline lookup yields CDR1 ENHRY and CDR2 SYGVKD. The CDR3 here is CASSYSLGLEYEQYF. In nucleotides, the CDR3 is TGTGCCAGCAGTTACTCGTTGGGACTTGAATACGAGCAGTACTTC.

The chain combines TRBV20-1 with TRBJ2-5; D perhaps matches TRBD2 (6 bases). From germline, CDR1 is DFQATT and CDR2 SNEGSKA (reference sequence). The V gene lost 5 bases and the J gene lost 5 bases, with 18 bases spanning the gap. This CDR3 contains 14 residues. CDR3 sequence: CSAPIPAGGETQYF. In DNA, the CDR3 is TGCAGTGCTCCCATCCCAGCCGGAGGGGAGACCCAGTACTTC.

This clonotype was recorded at least ten times. V is TRBV11-2 and J is TRBJ1-2; D is uncertain. In germline, CDR1 is SGHAT, CDR2 FQNNGV. V was clipped by 1 base and J by 5 bases, with 5 bases between them. This CDR3 comprises 12 residues. CDR3 sequence (DNA): TGTGCCAGCAGCTTAGGACTTTATGGCTACACCTTC. Its protein is CASSLGLYGYTF.

This sequence joins TRBV19 and TRBJ2-6, with 9 bases lining up with TRBD1. V lost 8 bases, J lost 3 bases, and 8 bases stayed unmatched. Germline V gene sequence: CDR1 LNHDA, CDR2 SQIVND (reference sequence). The CDR3 length is 16 residues. The CDR3 DNA sequence: TGTGCCAGTGACCCACAGGGGGCAGGTGGGGCCAACGTCCTGACTTTC. Amino acids: CASDPQGAGGANVLTF.

This clonotype was counted ten times or more. The chain carries TRBV2 and TRBJ1-5; no definite D call. With 3 bases removed from V and 6 bases from J, the gap between germline ends came to 3 bases. CDR1 is SNHLY and CDR2 is FYNNEI in the germline V gene. The CDR3 is made up of 11 amino acids. The CDR3 sequence is CASSDAQPQHF. In DNA form, the CDR3 reads TGTGCCAGCAGTGACGCTCAGCCCCAGCATTTT.

Of note for this clonotype: Since a much larger clone is just one base distant, this may be a read error. The rearrangement uses TRBV10-3 and TRBJ2-5; D call uncertain. The CDR3 totals 12 residues. V was cut by 6 bases and J by 4 bases, with 9 bases left in between. Germline V lookup: CDR1 ENHRY, CDR2 SYGVKD. The DNA for the CDR3 is TGTGCCATCAGAGGACCGGCAGAGACCCAGTACTTC. Protein sequence: CAIRGPAETQYF.

This clonotype was seen repeatedly, ten times or more. V gene TRBV20-1 combines with J gene TRBJ1-4; D remains unclear. Germline CDR1 is DFQATT and CDR2 is SNEGSKA (reference sequence). The CDR3 totals 12 residues. Trimming removed 5 bases at V and 8 bases at J, with 12 bases between. This CDR3 reads CSAALDGEKLFF. The CDR3 DNA is TGCAGTGCTGCTCTAGATGGGGAAAAACTGTTTTTT.

This clonotype was counted ten times or more. The chain combines TRBV2 with TRBJ1-5, with 7 bases aligning to TRBD1. The germline V gene encodes CDR1 SNHLY and CDR2 FYNNEI. The V segment lost 4 bases and the J segment 3 bases; nucleotides outside the gene matches: 6. CDR3 length equals 15 residues. In DNA form, the CDR3 reads TGTGCCAGCAGTGTCACAGGGGATCCCAATCAGCCCCAGCATTTT. This translates into CASSVTGDPNQPQHF.

The chain combines TRBV7-9 with TRBJ2-2; D may be TRBD1 (6 bases). The CDR3 is 14 residues long. The V end lost 8 bases, the J end lost 6 bases, and 16 bases lay between the germline ends. The germline gives CDR1 SEHNR, CDR2 FQNEAQ (reference sequence). CDR3 DNA: TGTGCCAGCCATAAACAGGGATTGGCCGGGGAGCTGTTTTTT. Translation gives CASHKQGLAGELFF.

The chain uses TRBV5-4 and TRBJ1-6; 7 bases agree with TRBD1. V dropped 3 bases and J dropped 10; count of bases not matched to a gene: 10. The CDR3 spans 15 residues. Germline V CDR1 and CDR2: SGHNT, YYREEE (reference sequence). The DNA of the CDR3 is TGTGCCAGCAGCTCGGATCCTGACAGGGCGTCACCCCTCCACTTT. Translated: CASSSDPDRASPLHF.

Worth noting for this clonotype: An end of the junction does not agree with germline; a read error may underlie this. Here the CDR3 reads CATSRGRPQGTQYF. CDR3 in DNA: TGTGCCACCAGCAGGGGGAGACCCCAAGGGACCCAGTACTTC. The chain has TRBV15 and TRBJ2-5, with D perhaps matching TRBD2 (5 bases). The CDR3 is made up of 14 amino acids. Germline V gene sequence: CDR1 LNHNV, CDR2 YYDKDF (reference sequence).

The rearrangement joins TRBV2 to TRBJ1-4; D is perhaps TRBD1 (5 bases). Germline CDR1 reads SNHLY; CDR2 reads FYNNEI. This CDR3 has 14 residues. Trimming took off 6 bases at V and 4 bases at J, with 12 bases between the two ends. The CDR3 loop reads CASSQPRDNEKLFF. CDR3 bases: TGTGCCAGCAGCCAACCCAGGGATAATGAAAAACTGTTTTTT.

This clonotype was seen more than once but under ten times. The genes are TRBV12-3 or TRBV12-4 and TRBJ2-7; 8 positions match TRBD1. CDR3 length equals 15 residues. V trimming: 6 bases; J trimming: 5 bases; junction bases outside the gene matches: 12. This CDR3 reads CASRTGTGLPDEQYF. The CDR3 DNA is TGTGCCAGCAGAACCGGGACAGGACTCCCGGACGAGCAGTACTTC.

The chain joins TRBV7-3 to TRBJ1-5; tentatively, D is TRBD1 (6 bases). Germline-derived CDR1 and CDR2 are SGHTA and FQGTGA. V lost 3 bases to trimming and J lost 6 bases, with 12 bases between them. The CDR3 consists of 14 residues. CDR3 residues: CASSFNRDGQPQHF. As DNA, the CDR3 is TGTGCCAGCAGCTTCAACAGGGATGGTCAGCCCCAGCATTTT.

Many counts were recorded for this clonotype. The rearrangement uses TRBV9 and TRBJ1-6; D unclear. Germline V gives CDR1 SGDLS, CDR2 YYNGEE. V lost 0 bases, J lost 8 bases, and 9 bases lay in between. The length of the CDR3 is 14 residues. The CDR3 reads CASSVALTDSPLHF. In DNA, the CDR3 is TGTGCCAGCAGCGTAGCCCTAACTGATTCACCCCTCCACTTT.

Only one count was recorded for this clonotype. The J gene is TRBJ2-5, the V gene TRBV29-1; TRBD2 matches 11 bases. Trimming cost V 8 bases and J 0 bases; bases outside gene matches: 5. Germline CDR1 is SQVTM and CDR2 is ANQGSEA. The CDR3 has 14 amino acids. CDR3 nucleotide sequence: TGCAGCCCCATGACTAGCGGGGACCAAGAGACCCAGTACTTC. It yields the protein CSPMTSGDQETQYF. Full variable domain (missing parts from reference TRBV29-1 and TRBJ2-5): SAVISQKPSRDICQRGTSLTIQCQVDSQVTMMFWYRQQPGQSLTLIATANQGSEATYESGFVIDKFPISRPNLTFSTLTVSNMSPEDSSIYLCSPMTSGDQETQYFGPGTRLLVL.

The sample holds a few counts of this clonotype. This rearrangement joins TRBV20-1 to TRBJ1-2; D ambiguous. The V end was cut by 3 bases, the J end by 7 bases, with 3 bases between. The germline CDR1 and CDR2 sequences are DFQATT and SNEGSKA (reference sequence). The CDR3 has 9 residues. The CDR3 coding sequence is TGCAGTGCTAGTTCTGGCTACACCTTC. Protein product: CSASSGYTF.

This clonotype was seen more than once but under ten times. This rearrangement joins TRBV9 to TRBJ2-7, with a possible D match to TRBD1 (6 bases). This CDR3 spans 15 amino acids. The V end was cut by 0 bases, the J end by 6 bases, with 16 bases between. Per the germline V gene, CDR1 is SGDLS and CDR2 is YYNGEE. The CDR3 loop is CASSVEVGAFGEQYF. The CDR3 DNA sequence: TGTGCCAGCAGCGTAGAGGTGGGGGCTTTCGGCGAGCAGTACTTC.

V gene TRBV12-3 or TRBV12-4 combines with J gene TRBJ2-2; tentatively, D is TRBD1 or TRBD2 (5 bases each). V dropped 7 bases and J dropped 1 base, with 16 bases sitting between them. This CDR3 is 16 amino acids long. CDR3 sequence (DNA): TGTGCCAGCAATCCCCGGAGGACACAGAACACCGGGGAGCTGTTTTTT. This codes for CASNPRRTQNTGELFF.

The V call is TRBV20-1, the J call TRBJ2-2; D unresolved. The V end lost 1 base, the J end lost 5 bases, and 5 bases lay between the germline ends. The CDR3 is 12 residues long. Germline V gene sequence: CDR1 DFQATT, CDR2 SNEGSKA (reference sequence). As DNA, the CDR3 is TGCAGTGCTAGAGCGGCTACCGGGGAGCTGTTTTTT. Amino acids: CSARAATGELFF.

This chain uses TRBV6-5 with TRBJ1-5; D not certain. The germline V and J ends were trimmed by 5 bases and 9 bases, with 14 bases remaining between them. CDR3 length: 13 amino acids. Germline V CDR1 and CDR2: MNHEY, SVGAGI. For the CDR3, the DNA is TGTGCCAGCAGTCCTACCCCTCGGGGGCCCCAGCATTTT. Translating it yields CASSPTPRGPQHF.

About this clonotype: This sequence may be a read error, since a much larger clone differs from it by one base. The J gene is TRBJ2-5, the V gene TRBV7-9; D might be TRBD2 (5 bases). This CDR3 is built from 12 residues. Per germline, CDR1 SEHNR and CDR2 FQNEAQ (reference sequence). The CDR3 is CASSFIGETRYF. The CDR3 nucleotides read TGTGCCAGCAGCTTTATTGGGGAGACCCGGTACTTC.

The rearrangement joins TRBV29-1 to TRBJ1-2; D unclear. The germline V gene has CDR1 SQVTM and CDR2 ANQGSEA. The CDR3 runs to 14 residues. V dropped 8 bases and J dropped 8 bases, with 24 bases sitting between them. For the CDR3, the DNA is TGCAGCTTCTTGCCGGGCCGCCACACCGGGGGCTACACCTTC. Residues: CSFLPGRHTGGYTF.

This chain joins TRBV10-3 and TRBJ2-5, with TRBD1 matching over 10 bases. This CDR3 contains 16 residues. Trimming took 4 bases from V and 5 from J; bases not matched to a gene: 10. Germline CDR1 is ENHRY and CDR2 is SYGVKD. The CDR3 here is CAISARSGTGDETQYF. CDR3 bases: TGTGCCATCAGTGCTAGGTCCGGGACAGGGGACGAGACCCAGTACTTC.

The CDR3 sequence is CASSFYGDSYEQYF. CDR3 DNA sequence: TGTGCCAGCAGCTTTTACGGGGATTCCTACGAGCAGTACTTC. This sequence joins TRBV7-2 and TRBJ2-7; TRBD2 is a possible D gene (5 bases). The CDR3 spans 14 residues. CDR1 is SGHTA, CDR2 FQGNSA, per germline. V lost 3 bases and J lost 1, with 10 bases in between.

Only a few counts were recorded for this clonotype. The chain recombines TRBV4-1 with TRBJ1-1; D uncertain. The CDR3 loop spans 16 amino acids. Deletions cut 0 bases from V and 1 base from J, with 12 bases between. CDR1 is MGHRA and CDR2 is YSYEKL in the germline V gene. For the CDR3, the DNA is TGCGCCAGCAGCCAAGAGTGGGCGAGGCCGAACACTGAAGCTTTCTTT. Translating it yields CASSQEWARPNTEAFF.

The gene calls are TRBV7-9 and TRBJ2-2; 11 nucleotides agree with TRBD2. CDR1 SEHNR and CDR2 FQNEAQ come from the germline V gene (reference sequence). V shed 6 bases and J 3 bases; nucleotides not matched to a gene: 6. This CDR3 spans 16 amino acids. The CDR3 here is CASSMETSGDTGELFF. The CDR3, as DNA: TGTGCCAGCAGTATGGAGACTAGCGGGGACACCGGGGAGCTGTTTTTT.